This T cell receptor beta chain appears in the sequencing data of a study of T cells in Graves' hyperthyroidism and ophthalmopathy. Across the whole study: Peripheral blood was drawn at first diagnosis, prior to all treatment. Findings of the study overall: Blood samples included most of the expanded thyroid clonotypes exceeding 0.001.

The PBMCs had their origin in 10 ml of fresh peripheral blood. This clonotype was observed at least ten times. No antigen is known for it. V lost 1 base to trimming and J lost 5 bases, with 14 bases between them. Germline V CDR1 and CDR2: DFQATT, SNEGSKA (reference sequence). There are 14 residues in the CDR3. Amplified regions were TCR beta CDR3 sequences from RNA transcripts. During a first-round RT-PCR of the TCR CDR3, the HTBI primer set was used. A single record per CDR3 protein comes from TCRdb applying MiXCR to the multiplex PCR reads. The table shows fewer than 550,000 distinct CDR3 sequences, with less than 20% occurring only once.

Sequences were obtained from blood. This clonotype originated in a woman between 18 and 29 years old with Graves' hyperthyroidism. V gene TRBV20-1 combines with J gene TRBJ1-1, with D perhaps TRBD1 (5 bases). The CDR3 protein is CSARGIAWGTEAFF. In DNA, the CDR3 is TGCAGTGCTAGAGGTATAGCCTGGGGGACTGAAGCTTTCTTT.